Each of the 6 T cell receptor beta chains below was sequenced from the same sample in a study of blood T cells in healthy people across ages. A sample-barcoded 5' primer and a J-beta primer mix were used in a second PCR of roughly 7 to 12 cycles. Each CDR3 protein is one row after TCRdb ran MiXCR on the 5' RACE reads. The repertoire includes 850,000 to 1,000,000 distinct CDR3 sequences, 51% of them detected once, and 20% to 25% sits in the top ten. Sequencing was done on a sample of blood. The receptors derive from a woman aged 55 to 70 in good health.

The V call is TRBV10-2, the J call TRBJ2-3; 10 bases are a match to TRBD1. Unmatched junction bases numbered 5, after V lost 7 bases and J lost 4 bases. This CDR3 is 14 amino acids long. Per the germline V gene, CDR1 is WSHSY and CDR2 is SAAADI. The CDR3 coding sequence is TGCGCCAGCAAGCCCGGACAGGGGGCAGATACGCAGTATTTT. It specifies CASKPGQGADTQYF.

Many counts were recorded for this clonotype. The chain employs TRBV27 and TRBJ2-1, with D hard to call. V lost 6 bases and J lost 6, with 9 bases in between. CDR1 MNHEY and CDR2 SMNVEV come from the germline V gene (reference sequence). This CDR3 is 12 amino acids long. The CDR3 spells CASSIIGNEQFF. CDR3 bases: TGTGCCAGCAGCATTATAGGCAATGAGCAGTTCTTC.

This clonotype was picked up a small number of times. V and J are TRBV10-3 and TRBJ2-7; D uncertain. Germline V gene sequence: CDR1 ENHRY, CDR2 SYGVKD. Trimming took 0 bases from V and 2 from J, leaving 8 bases between them. CDR3 length: 14 amino acids. CDR3 DNA sequence: TGTGCCATCAGTGAGTCGGTCGGAGCCTACGAGCAGTACTTC. Encoded protein: CAISESVGAYEQYF.

This clonotype was counted a few times. The V and J genes are TRBV7-9 and TRBJ2-5; 7 bases are a match to TRBD1. Trimming removed 8 bases from V and 5 bases from J; junction bases left unmatched: 8. This CDR3 is 13 amino acids long. Germline lookup yields CDR1 SEHNR and CDR2 FQNEAQ (reference sequence). As DNA, the CDR3 is TGTGCCAGCCATGACAGGGCACTCGAGACCCAGTACTTC. Its protein product is CASHDRALETQYF.

The chain has TRBV20-1 and TRBJ2-3; 7 bases are shared with TRBD1. Looked up from germline, CDR1 is DFQATT and CDR2 is SNEGSKA (reference sequence). Trimming took 3 bases from V and 5 from J; bases not matched to a gene: 2. The CDR3 totals 12 residues. DNA of the CDR3: TGCAGTGCTAGCCACAGGGGAGATACGCAGTATTTT. It is translated as CSASHRGDTQYF.

The chain links TRBV9 to TRBJ2-3; perhaps D is TRBD1 or TRBD2 (5 bases each). The CDR3 has 15 amino acids. Trimming pared 0 bases from V and 5 bases from J, leaving 13 bases between. Germline V gene data show CDR1 as SGDLS and CDR2 as YYNGEE. The CDR3 DNA reads as TGTGCCAGCAGCGTAGCTACGAGGGGCCTAGATACGCAGTATTTT. Its translation is CASSVATRGLDTQYF. Filled out from reference TRBV9 and TRBJ2-3, the complete variable domain reads DSGVTQTPKHLITATGQRVTLRCSPRSGDLSVYWYQQSLDQGLQFLIQYYNGEERAKGNILERFSAQQFPDLHSELNLSSLELGDSALYFCASSVATRGLDTQYFGPGTRLTVL.